The subject of this entry is one TCR beta chain. Its antigen remains unidentified. One base away there is no much larger clone; base qualities are not given. From the cysteine up to the phenylalanine, the CDR3 has a length of 16 residues. This entry keeps only the CDR3 DNA: 48 bases, framed from base 1. V and J lose 3 bases and 6 bases, and a span of 18 bases separates them. The germline V gene gives CDR1 as SNHLY and CDR2 as FYNNEI. This sample stems from a study of cytomegalovirus exposure and HLA in healthy donors listed by TCRdb under 2017. With respect to the entire study: According to an earlier analysis of 450 to 650 of the donors, 150 million to 200 million T cells yielded roughly 110 million unique TCR beta sequences and 250 to 350 Gb of sequence data. In a later genetic analysis, genome-wide SNP genotypes for about 55% of the 666 donors were used, and that subset was treated as a discovery cohort. Among around 400 genotyped donors of the cohort, an average of approximately 240,000 unique TCR beta nucleotide sequences was sequenced per donor, of which roughly 18% were non-productive. Typing coverage differed by locus: A, B, C, DRB1 and DQB1 were typed in about 620-640 donors, DQA1 in about 560, DPA1 in some 610, and DPB1 in 450 to 490. In a later analysis, previously published TCR beta repertoires from more than 500 donors were re-analyzed and high-resolution HLA genotyping was added so that TCR occurrence patterns could be studied. To predict cytomegalovirus infection status, the study combined high-throughput TCR immunosequencing, statistical association of individual TCRs with disease status, and machine learning. An early release that covered fewer than 750 HLA-typed donors contained about 300 gigabases of sequencing data and tens of millions of unique TCR sequences. All discovery cohort repertoires had been generated using a single sequencing platform. An earlier analysis of more than 450 of the donors used high-throughput TCR beta sequencing to judge whether each TCR beta V gene segment behaved as functional or pseudogenic. Four or five DR-DQ haplotypes were handled as single units for association and clustering, since linkage in the cohort was strong. Using immunosequencing, the study profiled T cell repertoires from 666 subjects and related those repertoires to cytomegalovirus serostatus. Donor age, sex, ethnicity and CMV serostatus were compiled alongside the repertoire data. Both class I and class II loci were covered by HLA typing, at four-digit resolution. The study aimed to test whether signatures of past pathogen exposure could be identified by cataloging public T cell receptors. Of the roughly 390 genotyped donors, approximately 83% fell in the genetic ancestry cluster associated with self-reported Caucasian donors. The later analysis used no new phenotypic data to find candidate immune exposures, relying instead on TCR beta sequences and their occurrence across donors. Besides the first cohort of roughly 700 subjects, a separate validation cohort made up of roughly 130 different subjects was used.

Libraries were constructed by the immunoSEQ multiplex PCR assay. For the multiplex PCR, a mixture combining 60 forward primers for TCR Vbeta segments and 13 reverse primers for TCR Jbeta segments was used. The CDR3 region of rearranged TCR beta genes was amplified from genomic DNA by a multiplex PCR assay. On the Illumina HiSeq System, the amplified TCR beta libraries were sequenced as 87-base-pair reads. Regarding the original processing steps: A later analysis counted about 80 million unique TCR beta chains across the 666 repertoires, and approximately 11 million of these chains were shared by at least two donors. Raw reads were error-corrected and collapsed into unique sequences by a nearest-neighbor algorithm in which closely related sequences were merged to remove PCR and sequencing errors. CDR3 sequences were aligned to IMGT reference sequences to assign V, D and J gene segments. For a sequence to be retained, a match of at least six nucleotides was required to both a V gene segment and a J gene segment. Rearrangements were called productive when the CDR3 lacked stop codons and stayed in frame with V and J; all others were non-productive. Following IMGT convention, CDR3 was defined as the stretch from the second conserved V-encoded cysteine to the conserved J-encoded phenylalanine. The earlier analysis of about 640 of the donors excluded any sequence lacking an unambiguous match to a single V gene segment. An earlier analysis of fewer than 750 of the donors classified V segments as functional when productive rearrangements were above 56.7% and as segregating when the standard deviation between donors was above 5%. To diagnose cytomegalovirus status from the catalog of TCR beta chain sequences, a statistical classification framework was built. V and J gene assignment, in a later analysis, came from comparing TCR nucleotide sequences with IMGT/GENE-DB human TR gene sequences. Using the TCRdist pipeline, a later analysis assigned CDR3 sequences along with most-parsimonious VDJ recombination scenarios. In a later analysis, each TCR beta chain was defined by its CDR3 amino acid sequence together with its V-gene family, and reads without a unique V-gene family were excluded. In a later analysis, 450 to 600 highly shared, low-generation-probability nucleotide sequences were removed to address suspected cross-contamination and a sequencing artifact. In a later analysis, a clonal expansion index was calculated for each public chain from normalized within-repertoire ranks of inferred template counts. Generation probabilities in a later analysis came from a VDJ recombination model fitted to out-of-frame rearrangements, and those results were checked against IGoR. A later analysis scored TCR-TCR, TCR-HLA and TCR-CMV co-occurrence with hypergeometric tests, applying a repertoire-size bias correction to TCR pairs. In a later analysis, false discovery rates were estimated by permuting HLA or CMV assignments 20 times. In a later analysis, co-occurring TCRs were grouped with DBSCAN, and TCRdist sequence similarity was added when clustering was performed within HLA-allele-positive subsets. For co-occurrence clustering, repertoires with fewer than 30,000 or more than 120,000 public chains were excluded, along with five repertoires with anomalous nucleotide sharing. The clones in this table, taken by TCRdb from immuneACCESS, are in-frame only. Not every clone is retained; where verified, under half of the shortfall comes from an unresolved V gene, and the cause of the rest is unknown. D and trimming were read from the DNA, whereas the V and J calls and clone size are those reported in that table. The sample has approximately 150,000 clones on record, 60% to 80% of them singletons. The ten largest clonotypes hold around 4.9% of the sample.

The paper's findings and limits, for the study overall: HLA typing was unavailable for some donors at each locus, so association tests used only the typed subset. A later genetic analysis reported fewer N-insertions in productive TCRs among donors in an Asian-associated ancestry cluster than the roughly 700-donor mean. It was suggested by the authors that the approach could potentially be generalized to other disease states and immunological phenotypes. Because counts were too low, 15 or so rarely observed V segments, including chromosome 9 orphons, were excluded from the earlier analysis of some 540 of the donors. V-gene and J-gene trimming of TCR beta chains was associated with a missense DCLRE1C variant in a later genetic analysis, and the association was replicated in an independent cohort. A cluster of highly shared sequence variants was judged likely to represent a technical artifact of the sequencing pipeline. Because the 87-base-pair reads could not distinguish some IMGT-functional V segments, including TRBV6-2 and TRBV6-3, those segments were excluded. In an earlier analysis of fewer than 700 of the donors, most TCR beta V segments appeared in productive rearrangements about 87% or about 30% of the time, broadly matching IMGT annotations. Correlated functional status among segregating V segments might be attributable to linkage disequilibrium, but an unknown experimental factor could not be ruled out. The study listed 150 to 200 TCR beta chains as associated with cytomegalovirus. For the cohort, immune exposure information was limited to CMV serostatus. Compared with equally common non-associated chains, HLA-associated TCR beta chains in a later analysis were more clonally expanded and had lower generation probabilities. In a later analysis, most CMV-associated TCR beta chains were found to appear HLA-restricted, with HLA associations seemingly driven largely by CMV exposure. The cohort was sequenced for TCR beta chains only, and without alpha or paired-chain data the features that could be detected were limited. According to a later analysis, TCR association rates differed among HLA loci, with DRB1 alleles showing the most associated TCRs and HLA-C alleles showing the fewest. A few of the identified cytomegalovirus-associated TCR beta chains were confirmed in vitro to be specific for cytomegalovirus antigens. Sequencing depth was assumed to be roughly uniform across donors in the presence/absence analyses, though that assumption may not hold. In both the original and validation cohorts, the classifier was reported to diagnose cytomegalovirus status with high specificity and sensitivity. When HLA alleles, especially DR and DQ, strongly co-occurred, attributing TCR associations to individual alleles was difficult. A further reported finding was that TCR beta sequences accurately predicted the HLA-A and HLA-B alleles for most subjects in the first cohort. A later analysis associated about 17,000 TCR beta sequences with specific HLA alleles at a false discovery rate of 0.05. Several of the top co-occurrence clusters appeared to be linked to parvovirus B19, influenza, CMV and Epstein-Barr virus, according to a later analysis. Most TCR sequences were observed very rarely across donors, whereas some public TCRs were present in many individuals.

In total, over 600 healthy bone marrow donors made up the cohort. All cohort members were sampled while nominally healthy, although unrecorded immune exposures were likely present. The donor tested CMV seronegative, placing the donor among the 350 or so seronegative members of the cohort. A peripheral blood sample was collected from each donor, and TCR beta sequencing was performed on peripheral blood mononuclear cells. Genomic DNA extraction from the blood cell samples was performed with the Qiagen DNeasy Blood Extraction Kit. The sample consisted of PBMCs. Recombination joined TRBV2 with TRBJ2-1, with a tentative D gene TRBD2 over 5 matching bases. This sequence originates from a male donor in good health and CMV-seronegative. The nucleotide sequence is given as TGTGCCAGCAGTGAGGGCGGTGGCAAGGCGGGCAATGAGCAGTTCTTC. This translates into CASSEGGGKAGNEQFF.